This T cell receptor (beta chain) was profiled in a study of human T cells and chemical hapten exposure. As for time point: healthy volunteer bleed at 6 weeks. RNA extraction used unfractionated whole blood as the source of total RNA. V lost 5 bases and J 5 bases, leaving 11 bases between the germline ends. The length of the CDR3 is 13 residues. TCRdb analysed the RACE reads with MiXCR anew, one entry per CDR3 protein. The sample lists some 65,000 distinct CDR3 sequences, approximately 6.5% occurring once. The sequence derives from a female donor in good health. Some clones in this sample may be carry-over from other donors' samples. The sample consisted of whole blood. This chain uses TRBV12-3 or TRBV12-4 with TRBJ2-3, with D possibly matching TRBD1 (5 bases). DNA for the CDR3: TGTGCCAGCAGTATCCCAGGGTTAGATACGCAGTATTTT. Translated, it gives CASSIPGLDTQYF.